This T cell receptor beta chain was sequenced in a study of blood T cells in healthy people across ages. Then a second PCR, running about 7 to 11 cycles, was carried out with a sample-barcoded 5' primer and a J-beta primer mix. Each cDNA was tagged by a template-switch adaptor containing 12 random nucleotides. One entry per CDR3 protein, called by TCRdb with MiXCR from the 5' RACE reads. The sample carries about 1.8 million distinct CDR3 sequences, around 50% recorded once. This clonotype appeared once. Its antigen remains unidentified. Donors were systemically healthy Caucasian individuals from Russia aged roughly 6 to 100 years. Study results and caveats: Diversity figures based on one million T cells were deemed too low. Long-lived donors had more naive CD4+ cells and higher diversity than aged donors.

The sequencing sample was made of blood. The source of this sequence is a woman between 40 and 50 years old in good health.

The CDR3 region has the DNA TGTGCCAGCAGCTTAAGCGAACTATCTTATGGCTACACCTTC. Protein: CASSLSELSYGYTF. The chain is built from TRBV7-2 and TRBJ1-2; no definite D call. V was clipped by 2 bases and J by 5 bases, with 12 bases between them. The CDR3 is 14 residues long. The germline V gene has CDR1 SGHTA and CDR2 FQGNSA.